This TCR beta chain was profiled in a study of blood T cell repertoires in COVID-19. About the research overall: In each case, the material was cDNA or gDNA derived from T cells, B-cell-depleted T cells, or PBMCs.

The CDR3 is 12 residues long. Trimming took off 3 bases at V and 4 bases at J, with 5 bases between the two ends. The germline V gene has CDR1 MGHRA and CDR2 YSYEKL. The data were produced by immunoSEQ multiplex PCR, yet TCRdb's version contains in-frame clones alone and is incomplete. This table has about 190,000 clones, roughly nine tenths appearing once. Sequenced material: PBMCs or T cells enriched from blood (not recorded which). The source of this sequence is a woman in her thirties or forties in a cohort exposed to, infected with or recovered from COVID-19 (not recorded which). The genes are TRBV4-1 and TRBJ2-3; D not certain. DNA for the CDR3: TGCGCCAGCAGCCAGTCATCAGATACGCAGTATTTT. Translation gives CASSQSSDTQYF.